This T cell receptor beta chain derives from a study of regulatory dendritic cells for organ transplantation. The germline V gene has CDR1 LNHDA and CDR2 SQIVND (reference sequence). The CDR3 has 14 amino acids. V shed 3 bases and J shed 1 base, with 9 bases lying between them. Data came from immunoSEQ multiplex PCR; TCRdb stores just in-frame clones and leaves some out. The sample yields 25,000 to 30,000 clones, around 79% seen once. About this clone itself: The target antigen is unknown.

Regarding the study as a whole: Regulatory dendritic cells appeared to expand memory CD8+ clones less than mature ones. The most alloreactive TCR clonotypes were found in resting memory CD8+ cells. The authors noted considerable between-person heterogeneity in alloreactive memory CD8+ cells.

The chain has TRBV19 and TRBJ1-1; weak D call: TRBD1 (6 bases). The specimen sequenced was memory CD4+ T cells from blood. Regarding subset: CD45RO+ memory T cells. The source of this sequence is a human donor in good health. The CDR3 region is CASSIDRWNTEAFF. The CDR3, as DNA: TGTGCCAGTAGTATTGACAGGTGGAACACTGAAGCTTTCTTT.